What follows is one T cell receptor beta chain and its context. The antigen is unknown. Method: immunoSEQ multiplex PCR; TCRdb's copy keeps in-frame clones and lacks some. The sample shows approximately 200,000 clones, 75% to 85% of them seen only once. This sample stems from a study of cytomegalovirus exposure and HLA in healthy donors. V was clipped by 7 bases and J by 4 bases, with 13 bases between them. Germline loops: CDR1 MGHDK, CDR2 SYGVNS. There are 13 residues in the CDR3. Study-wide points: Both high specificity and high sensitivity reportedly marked the classifier's diagnosis of cytomegalovirus status. It was about 150 TCR beta chains that were listed as cytomegalovirus-associated. Confirmation in vitro established that a few CMV-associated chains were specific for CMV antigens.

The V and J genes are TRBV25-1 and TRBJ1-1, with a possible D match to TRBD1 (5 bases). This receptor was obtained from a woman under 40 in good health and CMV-seropositive. Sample: PBMCs. The CDR3 here is CASIGPRGTEAFF. The CDR3, as DNA: TGTGCCAGCATAGGTCCTAGGGGCACTGAAGCTTTCTTT.